This T cell receptor (beta chain) was obtained from a study of OX40 agonist ivuxolimab in advanced cancers. Sequenced by immunoSEQ multiplex PCR; TCRdb stores in-frame clones only, minus some. Among under 90,000 clones listed, around 87% were seen once. The V gene's germline CDR1 is WNHNN and CDR2 SYGVQD (reference sequence). Trimming removed 4 bases from V and 3 bases from J; junction bases left unmatched: 7. The CDR3 has 15 residues. The receptor's source is an adult with an advanced solid tumor such as melanoma, head and neck, liver or kidney cancer. The starting material was CD4+ or CD8+ T cells sorted from blood, obtained in a trial of the OX40 agonist ivuxolimab. The chain uses TRBV10-1 and TRBJ2-5, with 8 bases that match TRBD2. DNA for the CDR3: TGCGCCAGCAGTGGGGGTCTAGCGGGCAAAGAGACCCAGTACTTC. Translated, it gives CASSGGLAGKETQYF.